A single sample is the source of the 18 T cell receptor beta chains below, sequenced in a study of T-cell memory formation after mild COVID-19. TCRdb reprocessed the 5' RACE reads with MiXCR, giving one entry per CDR3 protein. The sample carries 310,000 or so distinct CDR3 sequences, more than 15% recorded once. Input material: PBMCs or a T cell subset sorted from them (not recorded which). The receptors were gathered from a man aged 18 to 35 who had mild COVID-19 (a few samples of this study predate the infection). Cell type and time point are not known.

The chain uses TRBV18 and TRBJ2-5, with D uncertain. V lost 2 bases and J lost 1, with 5 bases in between. There are 13 residues in the CDR3. Germline CDR1 and CDR2: KGHSH and LQKENI. CDR3: CASSPSVQETQYF. The CDR3 nucleotides are TGTGCCAGCTCACCATCAGTCCAAGAGACCCAGTACTTC.

This clonotype was counted a few times. V is TRBV5-1 and J is TRBJ2-5; 7 bases agree with TRBD1. Germline V gene lookup returns CDR1 SGHRS and CDR2 YFSETQ. The CDR3 is 13 residues long. V was pared by 5 bases and J by 5 bases, with 6 bases of the junction left unmatched. DNA for the CDR3: TGCGCCAGCAGTTCCGACAGGGCGGAGACCCAGTACTTC. Encoded protein: CASSSDRAETQYF. Looking up the rest from reference TRBV5-1 and TRBJ2-5 gives the full variable domain: KAGVTQTPRYLIKTRGQQVTLSCSPISGHRSVSWYQQTPGQGLQFLFEYFSETQRNKGNFPGRFSGRQFSNSRSEMNVSTLELGDSALYLCASSSDRAETQYFGPGTRLLVL.

There are a few counts of this clonotype. This chain joins TRBV7-2 and TRBJ2-7; the D is unclear. CDR1 is SGHTA and CDR2 is FQGNSA in the germline V gene. Trimming removed 5 bases from V and 3 bases from J, with 11 bases in between. CDR3 size: 13 residues. This CDR3 reads CASSLHGIYEQYV. The DNA for the CDR3 is TGTGCCAGCAGCCTACACGGCATCTACGAGCAGTACGTC.

This clonotype was detected ten times or more. The CDR3 here is CAANRGVAAYQETQYF. CDR3 nucleotides: TGTGCCGCCAACCGGGGGGTAGCGGCGTACCAAGAGACCCAGTACTTC. The chain couples TRBV6-2 or TRBV6-3 to TRBJ2-5, with TRBD2 matching 7 bases. Germline V lookup: CDR1 MNHEY, CDR2 SVGEGT. The CDR3 extends over 16 amino acids. The V segment lost 11 bases and the J segment 0 bases; nucleotides outside the gene matches: 15.

This clonotype occurred many times. This chain joins TRBV5-1 and TRBJ2-5; 7 bases are a match to TRBD1. With V trimmed by 4 bases and J by 5 bases, 8 bases remained unmatched. Germline CDR1 is SGHRS and CDR2 is YFSETQ. The CDR3 contains 14 residues. CDR3 protein: CASSTSTGLETQYF. The CDR3 bases are TGCGCCAGCAGCACATCGACAGGGCTGGAGACCCAGTACTTC.

The rearrangement uses TRBV12-3 or TRBV12-4 and TRBJ2-2; the match to TRBD1 covers 9 bases. V lost 5 bases, J lost 5 bases, and 9 bases stayed unmatched. The CDR3 sequence is 16 residues long. The chain's CDR3 is CASSDRGVYSTGELFF. CDR3 DNA sequence: TGTGCCAGCAGTGACAGGGGGGTTTATTCGACCGGGGAGCTGTTTTTT.

The rearrangement links TRBV27 to TRBJ1-5; 9 bases map to TRBD1. This CDR3 contains 18 residues. V was clipped by 5 bases and J by 6 bases; unmatched bases: 17. CDR1 and CDR2 from the germline V gene are MNHEY and SMNVEV (reference sequence). The CDR3, as DNA: TGTGCCAGCAGTCCCTCGGGACAGGGTTGGTTTATAGGTCAGCCCCAGCATTTT. It encodes CASSPSGQGWFIGQPQHF.

This clonotype was counted between two and nine times. In nucleotides, the CDR3 is TGTGCCAGCAGTTTGCGAGGGTTGGGCACTGAAGCTTTCTTT. Residues: CASSLRGLGTEAFF. This chain uses TRBV12-3 or TRBV12-4 with TRBJ1-1; D call uncertain. The ends were cut back, 3 bases at V and 4 bases at J, with 12 bases in the middle. The CDR3 contains 14 residues.

In its sample, this clonotype was seen a few times. The chain combines TRBV4-1 with TRBJ1-2; 9 bases line up with TRBD1. CDR3 size: 16 residues. The V gene's germline CDR1 is MGHRA and CDR2 YSYEKL. V trimming: 1 base; J trimming: 7 bases; junction bases outside the gene matches: 10. For the CDR3, the DNA is TGCGCCAGCAGCCAAGCACCCCCGGGACAGGGACGTGGCTACACCTTC. This encodes CASSQAPPGQGRGYTF.

This chain uses TRBV4-3 with TRBJ2-1; D not resolved. The CDR3 has 17 residues. With 0 bases removed from V and 3 bases from J, the gap between germline ends came to 15 bases. Germline values: CDR1 LGHNA, CDR2 YSLEER. CDR3 sequence reads: CASSQDSLATSYNEQFF. CDR3 coding DNA: TGCGCCAGCAGCCAAGATAGCCTCGCAACAAGCTACAATGAGCAGTTCTTC.

This clonotype was seen more than once but under ten times. This chain joins TRBV11-1 and TRBJ1-1; tentatively, D is TRBD1 (5 bases). CDR3 length: 14 residues. V was cut by 5 bases and J by 4 bases, with 14 bases left in between. CDR1 is SGHAT, CDR2 FQDESV, per germline (reference sequence). For the CDR3, the DNA is TGTGCCAGCAGCCCGGAGACAGTTCTCACTGAAGCTTTCTTT. Amino acids: CASSPETVLTEAFF.

This clonotype was picked up many times. The V call is TRBV7-2, the J call TRBJ1-1; a weak D match, TRBD1 (6 bases). Between the trimmed V and J ends, which lost 1 base and 4 bases, there was a span of 10 bases. Germline V CDR1 and CDR2: SGHTA, FQGNSA. The CDR3 sequence is 14 residues long. The CDR3 DNA follows: TGTGCCAGCAGCTTAGTAGGGGGAGGCACTGAAGCTTTCTTT. It is translated as CASSLVGGGTEAFF.

This clonotype has more than one count but fewer than ten. This chain uses TRBV28 with TRBJ1-2; no firm D call. The CDR3 runs 13 residues. V was clipped by 6 bases and J by 7 bases, with 15 bases between them. CDR1 MDHEN and CDR2 SYDVKM come from the germline V gene. The CDR3 bases are TGTGCCAGCAGCCGGGCGGCACCTAGTGGCTACACCTTC. Translating gives CASSRAAPSGYTF.

This clonotype was found a few times. This chain uses TRBV4-1 with TRBJ2-3; D is perhaps TRBD2 (5 bases). In germline, CDR1 is MGHRA, CDR2 YSYEKL. CDR3 length equals 14 residues. The V and J ends lost 1 base and 4 bases respectively, with 9 bases between them. The CDR3 protein is CASSQGRRPDTQYF. CDR3 nucleotide sequence: TGCGCCAGCAGCCAAGGGCGGAGGCCAGATACGCAGTATTTT.

V usage is TRBV4-1 and J usage is TRBJ2-5, with 11 bases that match TRBD2. J gave up 5 bases and V 5 bases, and 7 bases lay outside the gene matches. The CDR3 totals 15 residues. CDR1 MGHRA and CDR2 YSYEKL come from the germline V gene. In DNA form, the CDR3 reads TGCGCCAGCAGCGCCGGGACTAGCGGTAGGGAGACCCAGTACTTC. Amino acid sequence: CASSAGTSGRETQYF.

This clonotype showed up just a few times. The rearrangement joins TRBV7-2 to TRBJ1-5, with 7 bases that match TRBD1. The CDR3 totals 13 residues. Unmatched junction bases numbered 3, after V lost 1 base and J lost 9 bases. Germline V lookup: CDR1 SGHTA, CDR2 FQGNSA. CDR3 in amino acids: CASSLGQGGPQHF. CDR3 in DNA: TGTGCCAGCAGCTTAGGACAGGGCGGGCCCCAGCATTTT.

The chain has TRBV7-9 and TRBJ2-5; D gene unclear. CDR1 is SEHNR and CDR2 is FQNEAQ in the germline V gene (reference sequence). The CDR3 sequence is 13 residues long. V lost 3 bases and J lost 5, with 10 bases in between. The CDR3: CASSFTAPETQYF. The CDR3 bases are TGTGCCAGCAGCTTTACGGCTCCGGAGACCCAGTACTTC.

The rearrangement links TRBV7-2 to TRBJ2-5, with D hard to call. Trimming took 4 bases from V and 4 from J, leaving 10 bases between them. The germline CDR1 and CDR2 sequences are SGHTA and FQGNSA. The CDR3 covers 13 residues. Written as DNA, the CDR3 is TGTGCCAGCAGCTCGTTGTGGGGAGAGACCCAGTACTTC. This translates into CASSSLWGETQYF.